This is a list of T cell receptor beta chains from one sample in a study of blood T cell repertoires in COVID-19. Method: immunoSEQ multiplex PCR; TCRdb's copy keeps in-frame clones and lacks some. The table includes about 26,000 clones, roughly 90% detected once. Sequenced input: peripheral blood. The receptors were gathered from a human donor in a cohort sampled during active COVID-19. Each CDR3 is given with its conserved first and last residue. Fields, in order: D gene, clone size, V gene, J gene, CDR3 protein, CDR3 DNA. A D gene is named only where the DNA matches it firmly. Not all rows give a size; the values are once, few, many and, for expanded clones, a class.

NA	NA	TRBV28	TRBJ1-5	CASSLSGIQPQHF	TGTGCCAGCAGTCTATCAGGGATACAGCCCCAGCATTTT
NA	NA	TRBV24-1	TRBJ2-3	CATMRSGGSTDTQYF	TGTGCCACCATGAGGTCCGGCGGAAGCACAGATACGCAGTATTTT
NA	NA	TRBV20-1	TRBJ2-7	CSASFPGTYEQYF	TGCAGTGCTAGTTTCCCCGGTACCTACGAGCAGTACTTC
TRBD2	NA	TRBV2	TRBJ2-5	CASSSGLAGRQETQYF	TGTGCCAGCAGTTCGGGACTAGCGGGCCGACAAGAGACCCAGTACTTC
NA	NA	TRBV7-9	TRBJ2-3	CASSLFPGGTDTQYF	TGTGCCAGCAGCTTATTTCCGGGGGGCACAGATACGCAGTATTTT
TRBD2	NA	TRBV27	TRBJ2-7	CASSPRTGPGLAGGSVEQYF	TGTGCCAGCAGTCCCCGGACAGGGCCGGGACTAGCGGGAGGCAGTGTAGAGCAGTACTTC
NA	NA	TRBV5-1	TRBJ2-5	CASSSGTHKETQYF	TGCGCCAGCAGCTCCGGGACACATAAAGAGACCCAGTACTTC
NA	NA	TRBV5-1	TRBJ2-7	CASRTDGTASYEQYF	TGCGCCAGCAGAACAGACGGGACTGCCTCCTACGAGCAGTACTTC
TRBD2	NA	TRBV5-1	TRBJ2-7	CAGKPGLASYEQYF	TGCGCCGGTAAACCGGGACTAGCGTCCTACGAGCAGTACTTC
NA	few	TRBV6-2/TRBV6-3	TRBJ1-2	CASSPGQWVYGYTF	TGTGCCAGCAGTCCCGGACAGTGGGTCTATGGCTACACCTTC
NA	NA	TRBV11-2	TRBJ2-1	CASSLVRDNEQFF	TGTGCCAGCAGCTTAGTTCGGGACAATGAGCAGTTCTTC
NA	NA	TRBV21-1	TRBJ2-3	CASSGPGLAGSTDTQYF	TGTGCCAGCAGCGGACCGGGACTAGCGGGGAGCACAGATACGCAGTATTTT
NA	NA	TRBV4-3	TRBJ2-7	CASSQDSLGSYEQYF	TGCGCCAGCAGCCAAGATTCCTTAGGGAGTTACGAGCAGTACTTC
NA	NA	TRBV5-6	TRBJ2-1	CASSFGTGQRYNEQFF	TGTGCCAGCAGCTTCGGAACAGGACAGAGGTACAATGAGCAGTTCTTC
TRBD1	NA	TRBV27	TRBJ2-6	CASTLGTANSGANVLTF	TGTGCCAGCACCCTAGGGACAGCCAACTCTGGGGCCAACGTCCTGACTTTC
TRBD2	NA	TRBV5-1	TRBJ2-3	CASSLAPAGGRADTQYF	TGCGCCAGCAGCTTGGCTCCAGCGGGGGGGCGTGCAGATACGCAGTATTTT
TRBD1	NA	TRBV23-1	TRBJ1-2	CASSQWQWGTGASNYGYTF	TGCGCCAGCAGTCAATGGCAGTGGGGGACAGGTGCCTCCAACTATGGCTACACCTTC
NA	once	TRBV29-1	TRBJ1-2	CSVEVASGANYGYTF	TGCAGCGTTGAAGTAGCGTCGGGAGCTAACTATGGCTACACCTTC
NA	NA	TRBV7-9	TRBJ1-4	CASSEEKLFF	TGTGCCAGCAGCGAGGAAAAACTGTTTTTT
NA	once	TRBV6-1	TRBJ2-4	CASSETGTLMSIQYF	TGTGCCAGCAGTGAAACCGGGACATTGATGAGCATTCAGTACTTC
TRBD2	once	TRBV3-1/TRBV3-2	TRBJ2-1	CASSLLAGGNEQFF	TGTGCCAGCAGCCTACTAGCGGGAGGCAATGAGCAGTTCTTC
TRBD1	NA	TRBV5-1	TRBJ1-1	CASSRLGTGEGEAFF	TGCGCCAGCAGCCGACTCGGGACAGGGGAAGGTGAAGCTTTCTTT
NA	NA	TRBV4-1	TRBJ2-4	CASSHRGGLAKNIQYF	TGCGCCAGCAGCCATCGCGGCGGACTAGCCAAAAACATTCAGTACTTC
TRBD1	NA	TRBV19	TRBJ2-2	CASTRKGTGGSAGELFF	TGTGCCAGTACCCGAAAGGGGACAGGGGGCTCAGCCGGGGAGCTGTTTTTT
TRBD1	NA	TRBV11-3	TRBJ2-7	CASSRGPFSYEQYF	TGTGCCAGCAGTAGGGGGCCTTTCTCCTACGAGCAGTACTTC
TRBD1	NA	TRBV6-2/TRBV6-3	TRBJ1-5	CASSRTGGSQPQHF	TGTGCCAGCAGTAGGACAGGGGGTAGTCAGCCCCAGCATTTT
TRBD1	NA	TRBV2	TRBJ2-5	CASRTGQGAWETQYF	TGTGCCAGCAGAACGGGACAGGGGGCGTGGGAGACCCAGTACTTC
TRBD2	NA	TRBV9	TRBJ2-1	CASSVGVAGGDNEQFF	TGTGCCAGCAGCGTAGGGGTAGCGGGAGGGGACAATGAGCAGTTCTTC
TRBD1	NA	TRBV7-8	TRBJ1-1	CASSPQGASTEAFF	TGTGCCAGCAGCCCACAGGGGGCATCCACTGAAGCTTTCTTT
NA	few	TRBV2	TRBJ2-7	CASSETYYEQYF	TGTGCCAGCAGTGAAACTTACTACGAGCAGTACTTC
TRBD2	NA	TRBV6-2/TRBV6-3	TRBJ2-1	CASSLAGGEQFF	TGTGCCAGCAGTCTAGCGGGCGGTGAGCAGTTCTTC
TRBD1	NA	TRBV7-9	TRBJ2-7	CASSLGTGSNEQYF	TGTGCCAGCAGCTTAGGGACAGGGAGCAACGAGCAGTACTTC
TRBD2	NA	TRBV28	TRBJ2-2	CASLPPPGLAANTGELFF	TGTGCCAGCCTCCCCCCCCCGGGACTAGCAGCGAACACCGGGGAGCTGTTTTTT
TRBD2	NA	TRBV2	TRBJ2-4	CASRDGGGNIQYF	TGTGCCAGCAGAGATGGGGGGGGAAACATTCAGTACTTC
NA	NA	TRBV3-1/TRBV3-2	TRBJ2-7	CASSQGQNYEQYF	TGTGCCAGCAGCCAAGGACAGAACTACGAGCAGTACTTC
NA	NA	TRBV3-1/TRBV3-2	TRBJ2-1	CASSLQGQNNEQFF	TGTGCCAGCAGCCTTCAAGGACAGAACAATGAGCAGTTCTTC
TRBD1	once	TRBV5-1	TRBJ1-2	CASSLEGQGIDGYTF	TGCGCCAGCAGCTTGGAGGGACAGGGGATTGACGGCTACACCTTC
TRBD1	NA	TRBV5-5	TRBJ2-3	CASSPDRGVLTDTQYF	TGTGCCAGCAGCCCCGACAGGGGAGTGTTGACAGATACGCAGTATTTT
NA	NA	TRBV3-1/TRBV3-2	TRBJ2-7	CASSQGVYEQYF	TGTGCCAGCAGCCAAGGCGTATACGAGCAGTACTTC